Listed below are T cell receptor beta chains from one sample, sequenced in a study of T cells after yellow fever vaccination. MiXCR was run by TCRdb on the 5' RACE reads, yielding one entry per CDR3 protein. The sample has more than 15,000 distinct CDR3 sequences; about 4% are singletons. The source was PBMCs, either bulk or a sorted T-cell subset (CD4+, CD8+, memory, or dextramer-sorted; not recorded which), collected 15 days after the yellow fever booster vaccination. Every receptor here comes from a man aged 25 to 45 who received the YFV17D yellow fever vaccine. CDR3s include the opening cysteine and the closing phenylalanine or tryptophan. D genes are given only for firm matches. The size field is filled for only some rows; it gives once, few, many or a size class.

j_call: TRBJ2-7; v_call: TRBV4-2; clone_size: many; d_call: .; cdr3_nt: TGTGCCAGCAGCCAAGCATCCCGGTCCGCCTACGAGCAGTACTTC; cdr3_aa: CASSQASRSAYEQYF
j_call: TRBJ2-1; v_call: TRBV7-2; clone_size: .; d_call: .; cdr3_nt: TGTGCCAGCACCATTTTAGGGGTCTCCTACAATGAGCAGTTCTTC; cdr3_aa: CASTILGVSYNEQFF
j_call: TRBJ2-5; v_call: TRBV6-5; clone_size: medium-sized; d_call: .; cdr3_nt: TGTGCCAGCAGTTACCGAGACAACCAGTACTTC; cdr3_aa: CASSYRDNQYF
j_call: TRBJ2-7; v_call: TRBV7-8; clone_size: many; d_call: .; cdr3_nt: TGTGCCAGCAGCTTAGGCCCAGGCTCCTACGAGCAGTACTTC; cdr3_aa: CASSLGPGSYEQYF
j_call: TRBJ1-4; v_call: TRBV7-2; clone_size: many; d_call: .; cdr3_nt: TGTGCCAGCAGCTTAAGCAGTTTAGAAGAAAAACTGTTTTTT; cdr3_aa: CASSLSSLEEKLFF
j_call: TRBJ1-3; v_call: TRBV5-1; clone_size: many; d_call: .; cdr3_nt: TGCGCCAGCAGCTCCGAAGGGGCGGGAAACACCATATATTTT; cdr3_aa: CASSSEGAGNTIYF
j_call: TRBJ2-1; v_call: TRBV5-1; clone_size: many; d_call: .; cdr3_nt: TGCGCCAGCGGGGGCGACACCTACAATGAGCAGTTCTTC; cdr3_aa: CASGGDTYNEQFF
j_call: TRBJ2-7; v_call: TRBV3-1; clone_size: many; d_call: TRBD2; cdr3_nt: TGTGCCAGCCACGGGACTAGCGTCGAGCAGTACTTC; cdr3_aa: CASHGTSVEQYF
j_call: TRBJ2-1; v_call: TRBV6-5; clone_size: medium-sized; d_call: .; cdr3_nt: TGTGCCAGCGGTGATAACGACAATGAGCAGTTCTTC; cdr3_aa: CASGDNDNEQFF
j_call: TRBJ2-1; v_call: TRBV11-2; clone_size: many; d_call: .; cdr3_nt: TGTGCCAGCAGCTTAGATGGCCTTTCCTCCTACAATGAGCAGTTCTTC; cdr3_aa: CASSLDGLSSYNEQFF
j_call: TRBJ2-1; v_call: TRBV4-3; clone_size: many; d_call: .; cdr3_nt: TGCGCCAGCAGCCAAAGTCCACCGGGCGAGCAGTTCTTC; cdr3_aa: CASSQSPPGEQFF
j_call: TRBJ2-2; v_call: TRBV12-3/TRBV12-4; clone_size: many; d_call: .; cdr3_nt: TGTGCCAGCAGCCTTGTGGGGAGAGGGGAGCTGTTTTTT; cdr3_aa: CASSLVGRGELFF
j_call: TRBJ1-1; v_call: TRBV5-5; clone_size: many; d_call: TRBD1; cdr3_nt: TGTGCCAGCAGCCATTCGACAGGGTATGAAGCTTTCTTT; cdr3_aa: CASSHSTGYEAFF
j_call: TRBJ2-2; v_call: TRBV20-1; clone_size: many; d_call: .; cdr3_nt: TGCAGTGCTAGAGGGCGGGAAGCCACCGGGGAGCTGTTTTTT; cdr3_aa: CSARGREATGELFF
j_call: TRBJ2-1; v_call: TRBV3-1; clone_size: many; d_call: .; cdr3_nt: TGTGCCAGCAGCCAAGAGGGACTCGCATTAGGGCTAAATGAGCAGTTCTTC; cdr3_aa: CASSQEGLALGLNEQFF
j_call: TRBJ2-7; v_call: TRBV30; clone_size: many; d_call: .; cdr3_nt: TGTGCCTGGAGTGTGGAAGGGGTCTCCTACGAGCAGTACTTC; cdr3_aa: CAWSVEGVSYEQYF
j_call: TRBJ2-1; v_call: TRBV2; clone_size: medium-sized; d_call: .; cdr3_nt: TGTGCCAGCAGTTGGCGGGCGTTACAGTTCTTC; cdr3_aa: CASSWRALQFF
j_call: TRBJ2-1; v_call: TRBV6-1; clone_size: many; d_call: TRBD2; cdr3_nt: TGTGCCAGCCGGCGCGGGACTAGCGGAACCGAGGTGAATGAGCAGTTCTTC; cdr3_aa: CASRRGTSGTEVNEQFF
j_call: TRBJ2-3; v_call: TRBV6-1; clone_size: many; d_call: TRBD1; cdr3_nt: TGTGCCAGCAGAGGGACAGGGATCACAGATACGCAGTATTTT; cdr3_aa: CASRGTGITDTQYF
j_call: TRBJ2-3; v_call: TRBV7-2; clone_size: many; d_call: .; cdr3_nt: TGTGCCAGCAGCGGAACAGGGAACACGGCGGGTACGCAGTATTTT; cdr3_aa: CASSGTGNTAGTQYF
j_call: TRBJ2-4; v_call: TRBV6-5; clone_size: many; d_call: .; cdr3_nt: TGTGCCAGCAGTCCCGTCTTTTCTAGCGCCCAAAACATTCAGTACTTC; cdr3_aa: CASSPVFSSAQNIQYF
j_call: TRBJ2-7; v_call: TRBV6-2/TRBV6-3; clone_size: many; d_call: TRBD2; cdr3_nt: TGTGCCAGCACCATAACCCGGACTAGCGGGAGGGCAAGGAACTCCTACGAGCAGTACTTC; cdr3_aa: CASTITRTSGRARNSYEQYF
j_call: TRBJ1-5; v_call: TRBV2; clone_size: few; d_call: .; cdr3_nt: TGTGCCACGGGCTTGGGGCAGCCCCAGCATTTT; cdr3_aa: CATGLGQPQHF
j_call: TRBJ1-2; v_call: TRBV19; clone_size: many; d_call: TRBD1; cdr3_nt: TGTGCCAGTAGGCCTCCGGGACAGGGGTGGTTTGGCTACACCTTC; cdr3_aa: CASRPPGQGWFGYTF
j_call: TRBJ2-1; v_call: TRBV20-1; clone_size: many; d_call: .; cdr3_nt: TGCAGTGCTAGCGCAAACTCCTACAATGAGCAGTTCTTC; cdr3_aa: CSASANSYNEQFF
j_call: TRBJ2-7; v_call: TRBV12-3/TRBV12-4; clone_size: many; d_call: .; cdr3_nt: TGTGCCAGCAGAAGACTAGGTCGCGGAGCCGAGCAGTACTTC; cdr3_aa: CASRRLGRGAEQYF
j_call: TRBJ2-3; v_call: TRBV7-2; clone_size: many; d_call: TRBD2; cdr3_nt: TGTGCCAGCAGCTTGACTAGCGGCAGCACAGATACGCAGTATTTT; cdr3_aa: CASSLTSGSTDTQYF
j_call: TRBJ2-1; v_call: TRBV5-8; clone_size: many; d_call: TRBD1; cdr3_nt: TGTGCCAGCAGCGCGGACAGGGGTTTCTCCTACAATGAGCAGTTCTTC; cdr3_aa: CASSADRGFSYNEQFF
j_call: TRBJ2-7; v_call: TRBV14; clone_size: many; d_call: .; cdr3_nt: TGTGCCAGCAGCAACTACGAGCAGTACTTC; cdr3_aa: CASSNYEQYF
j_call: TRBJ2-1; v_call: TRBV6-2/TRBV6-3; clone_size: many; d_call: .; cdr3_nt: TGTGCCAGCAGCCGTAGGAATGAGCAGTTCTTC; cdr3_aa: CASSRRNEQFF
j_call: TRBJ2-7; v_call: TRBV7-8; clone_size: many; d_call: TRBD2; cdr3_nt: TGTGCCAGCAGCTTAGGGGCGGGAGGATCTTTAGGTTGGCACGAGCAGTACTTC; cdr3_aa: CASSLGAGGSLGWHEQYF
j_call: TRBJ2-1; v_call: TRBV7-2; clone_size: many; d_call: TRBD2; cdr3_nt: TGTGCCAGCAGCTCTCACCCCAGCGCGGGAGAGTACAATGAGCAGTTCTTC; cdr3_aa: CASSSHPSAGEYNEQFF
j_call: TRBJ2-1; v_call: TRBV7-9; clone_size: many; d_call: TRBD2; cdr3_nt: TGTGCCAGCGGGACTAGCGGCTACAATGAGCAGTTCTTC; cdr3_aa: CASGTSGYNEQFF
j_call: TRBJ2-1; v_call: TRBV5-4; clone_size: many; d_call: TRBD2; cdr3_nt: TGTGCCAGCAGCTTGGTCCATAGCGGGAGGGCCGCCTACAATGAGCAGTTCTTC; cdr3_aa: CASSLVHSGRAAYNEQFF
j_call: TRBJ2-5; v_call: TRBV6-1; clone_size: many; d_call: .; cdr3_nt: TGTGCCAGCAAACTCCAAGAGACCCAGTACTTC; cdr3_aa: CASKLQETQYF
j_call: TRBJ2-1; v_call: TRBV29-1; clone_size: many; d_call: .; cdr3_nt: TGCAGCGTTGCAGAGTACAATGAGCAGTTCTTC; cdr3_aa: CSVAEYNEQFF
j_call: TRBJ1-2; v_call: TRBV15; clone_size: many; d_call: .; cdr3_nt: TGTGCCACCAGCAGAGGATCCCTGGGGCCATATGGCTACACCTTC; cdr3_aa: CATSRGSLGPYGYTF
j_call: TRBJ2-3; v_call: TRBV9; clone_size: many; d_call: TRBD2; cdr3_nt: TGTGCCAGCAGCGTTCTGCCGGGAGGAAATGGGGTAAGAGGAGATACGCAGTATTTT; cdr3_aa: CASSVLPGGNGVRGDTQYF
j_call: TRBJ1-2; v_call: TRBV24-1; clone_size: many; d_call: .; cdr3_nt: TGTGCCACCAGTGATCCGACAAGAGCAGGCGGCTACACCTTC; cdr3_aa: CATSDPTRAGGYTF
j_call: TRBJ2-2; v_call: TRBV12-3/TRBV12-4; clone_size: many; d_call: .; cdr3_nt: TGTGCCAGCAAGCCTAGGAGCACCGGGGAGCTGTTTTTT; cdr3_aa: CASKPRSTGELFF
j_call: TRBJ1-2; v_call: TRBV4-1; clone_size: .; d_call: .; cdr3_nt: TGCGCCAGCAGCCACGATGCGGGCCTTCGGAACTATGGCTACACCTTC; cdr3_aa: CASSHDAGLRNYGYTF